This passage covers 2 T cell receptor beta chains from one sample sequenced in a study of blood T cell repertoires in COVID-19. TCRdb's copy holds only in-frame clones and misses some; the assay was immunoSEQ multiplex PCR. The table lists 60,000 or so clones, 76% of them singletons. Source material: peripheral blood. The receptor set was obtained from a woman aged 50 to 65 with active or convalescent COVID-19.

This clone showed up just a few times. The chain couples TRBV9 to TRBJ2-1; 8 positions match TRBD1. This CDR3 spans 15 amino acids. V shed 4 bases and J 3 bases; nucleotides not matched to a gene: 6. CDR1 is SGDLS and CDR2 is YYNGEE in the germline V gene. CDR3 residues: CASSPRTGHYNEQFF. The CDR3 DNA sequence: TGTGCCAGCAGCCCCCGGACAGGGCACTACAATGAGCAGTTCTTC. Supplemented by reference TRBV9 and TRBJ2-1, the full variable domain reads DSGVTQTPKHLITATGQRVTLRCSPRSGDLSVYWYQQSLDQGLQFLIQYYNGEERAKGNILERFSAQQFPDLHSELNLSSLELGDSALYFCASSPRTGHYNEQFFGPGTRLTVL.

The gene calls are TRBV25-1 and TRBJ2-3, with 8 bases identical to TRBD1. The CDR3 sequence is 14 residues long. Germline V gene sequence: CDR1 MGHDK, CDR2 SYGVNS. The ends lost 6 bases at V and 6 bases at J; junction bases unmatched: 8. CDR3 nucleotide sequence: TGTGCCAGCAGCCCCGCAGGGGGCGATGATACGCAGTATTTT. Its translation: CASSPAGGDDTQYF.